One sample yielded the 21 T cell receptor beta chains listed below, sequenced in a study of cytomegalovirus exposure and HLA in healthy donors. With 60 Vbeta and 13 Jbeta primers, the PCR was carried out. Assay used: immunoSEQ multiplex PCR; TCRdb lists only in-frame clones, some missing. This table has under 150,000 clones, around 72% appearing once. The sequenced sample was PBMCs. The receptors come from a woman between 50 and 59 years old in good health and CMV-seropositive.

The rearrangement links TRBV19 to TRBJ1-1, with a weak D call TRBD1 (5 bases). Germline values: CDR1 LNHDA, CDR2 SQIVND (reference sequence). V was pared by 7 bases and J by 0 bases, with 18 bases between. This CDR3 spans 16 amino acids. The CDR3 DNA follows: TGTGCCAGTACCCCCCGACAGAGCGCGATGAACACTGAAGCTTTCTTT. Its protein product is CASTPRQSAMNTEAFF.

The CDR3 loop reads CASSLLAFSYEQYF. Here the CDR3 DNA reads TGCGCCAGCAGCCTACTAGCGTTCTCCTACGAGCAGTACTTC. The chain recombines TRBV5-1 with TRBJ2-7, with 7 bases matching TRBD2. This CDR3 spans 14 amino acids. Germline trimming cut 4 bases from V and 0 bases from J; bases unmatched to any gene: 4. Germline values: CDR1 SGHRS, CDR2 YFSETQ.

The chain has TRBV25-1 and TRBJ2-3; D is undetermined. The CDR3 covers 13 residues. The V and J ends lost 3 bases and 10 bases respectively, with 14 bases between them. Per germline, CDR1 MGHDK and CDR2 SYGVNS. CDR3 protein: CASSERKLLPQYF. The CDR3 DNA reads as TGTGCCAGCAGTGAGCGTAAGCTTCTTCCGCAGTATTTT.

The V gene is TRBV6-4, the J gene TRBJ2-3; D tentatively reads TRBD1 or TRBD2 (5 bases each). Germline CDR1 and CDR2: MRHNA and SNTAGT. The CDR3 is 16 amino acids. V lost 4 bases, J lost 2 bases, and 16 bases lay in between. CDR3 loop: CASSVSGSLFTDTQYF. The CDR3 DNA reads TGTGCCAGCAGTGTCTCAGGGAGCCTCTTCACAGATACGCAGTATTTT.

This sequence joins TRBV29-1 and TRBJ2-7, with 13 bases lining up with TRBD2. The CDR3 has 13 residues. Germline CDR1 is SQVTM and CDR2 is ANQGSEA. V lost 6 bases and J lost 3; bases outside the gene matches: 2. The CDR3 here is CSVGTSGNYEQYF. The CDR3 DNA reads TGCAGCGTGGGGACTAGCGGGAACTACGAGCAGTACTTC.

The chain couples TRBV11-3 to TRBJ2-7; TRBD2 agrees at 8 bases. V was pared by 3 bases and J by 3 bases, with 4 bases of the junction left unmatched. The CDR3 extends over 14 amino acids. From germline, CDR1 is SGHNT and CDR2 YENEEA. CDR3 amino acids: CASSFSAGGYEQYF. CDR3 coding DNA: TGTGCCAGCAGCTTCTCTGCGGGGGGCTACGAGCAGTACTTC.

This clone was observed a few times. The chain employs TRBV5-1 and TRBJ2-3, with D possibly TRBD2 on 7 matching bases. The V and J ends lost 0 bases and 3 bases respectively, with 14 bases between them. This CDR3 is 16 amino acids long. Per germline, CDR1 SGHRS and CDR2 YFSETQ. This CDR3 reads CASSLAVGRGTDTQYF. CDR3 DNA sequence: TGCGCCAGCAGCTTGGCCGTGGGGAGGGGGACAGATACGCAGTATTTT.

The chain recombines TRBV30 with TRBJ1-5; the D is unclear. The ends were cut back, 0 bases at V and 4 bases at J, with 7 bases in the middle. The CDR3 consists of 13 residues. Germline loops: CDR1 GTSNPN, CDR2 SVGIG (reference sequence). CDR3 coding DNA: TGTGCCTGGAGTGTACGGGAGAATCAGCCCCAGCATTTT. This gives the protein CAWSVRENQPQHF.

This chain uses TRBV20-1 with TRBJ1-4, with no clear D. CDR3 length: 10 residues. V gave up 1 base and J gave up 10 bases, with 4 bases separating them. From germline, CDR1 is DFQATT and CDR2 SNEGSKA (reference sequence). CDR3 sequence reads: CSARGGKLFF. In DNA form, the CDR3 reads TGCAGTGCTAGAGGAGGAAAACTGTTTTTT.

The CDR3 is CASSPPSGQGENEQYF. DNA of the CDR3: TGTGCCAGCAGTCCCCCATCGGGACAGGGGGAAAACGAGCAGTACTTC. The V call is TRBV27, the J call TRBJ2-7; 11 bases agree with TRBD1. The CDR3 spans 16 residues. V was pared by 5 bases and J by 5 bases, with 11 bases of the junction left unmatched. Germline assignment: CDR1 MNHEY and CDR2 SMNVEV (reference sequence).

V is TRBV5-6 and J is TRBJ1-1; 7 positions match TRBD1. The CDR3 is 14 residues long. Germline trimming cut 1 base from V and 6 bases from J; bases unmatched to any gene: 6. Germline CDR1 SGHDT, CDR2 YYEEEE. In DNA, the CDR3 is TGTGCCAGCAGCTTGTTAGGGGGCACCGCTGAAGCTTTCTTT. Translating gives CASSLLGGTAEAFF.

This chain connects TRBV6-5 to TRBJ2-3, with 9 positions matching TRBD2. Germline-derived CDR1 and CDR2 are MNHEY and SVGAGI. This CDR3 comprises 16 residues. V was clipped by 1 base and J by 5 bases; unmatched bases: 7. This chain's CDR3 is CASSYFSGRGGDTQYF. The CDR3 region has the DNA TGTGCCAGCAGTTACTTTAGCGGGAGAGGGGGAGATACGCAGTATTTT.

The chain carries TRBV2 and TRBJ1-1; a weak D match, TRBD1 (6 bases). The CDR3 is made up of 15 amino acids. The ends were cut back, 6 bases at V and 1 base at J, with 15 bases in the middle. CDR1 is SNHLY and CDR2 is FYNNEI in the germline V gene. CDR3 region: CASSPRGGRNTEAFF. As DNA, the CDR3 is TGTGCCAGCAGCCCGAGGGGGGGGCGGAACACTGAAGCTTTCTTT.

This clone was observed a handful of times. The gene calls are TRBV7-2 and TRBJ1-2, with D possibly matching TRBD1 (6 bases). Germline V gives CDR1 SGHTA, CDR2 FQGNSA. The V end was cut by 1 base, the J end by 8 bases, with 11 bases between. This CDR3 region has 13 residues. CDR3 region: CASSLGQGLGYTF. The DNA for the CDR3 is TGTGCCAGCAGCTTAGGGCAGGGGCTGGGCTACACCTTC. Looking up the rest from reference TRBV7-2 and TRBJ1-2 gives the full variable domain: GAGVSQSPSNKVTEKGKDVELRCDPISGHTALYWYRQSLGQGLEFLIYFQGNSAPDKSGLPSDRFSAERTGGSVSTLTIQRTQQEDSAVYLCASSLGQGLGYTFGSGTRLTVV.

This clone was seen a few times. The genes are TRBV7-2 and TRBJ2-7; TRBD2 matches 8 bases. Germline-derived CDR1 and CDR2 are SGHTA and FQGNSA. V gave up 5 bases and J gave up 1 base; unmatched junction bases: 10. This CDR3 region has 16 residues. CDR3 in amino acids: CASSPLTGGTSYEQYF. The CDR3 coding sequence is TGTGCCAGCAGCCCTTTAACGGGGGGGACGTCCTACGAGCAGTACTTC.

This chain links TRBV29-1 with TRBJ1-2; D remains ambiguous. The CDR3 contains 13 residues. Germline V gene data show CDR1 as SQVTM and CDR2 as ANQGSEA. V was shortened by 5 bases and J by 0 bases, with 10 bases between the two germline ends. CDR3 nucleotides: TGCAGCGTTATAGAGACACCTAACTATGGCTACACCTTC. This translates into CSVIETPNYGYTF.

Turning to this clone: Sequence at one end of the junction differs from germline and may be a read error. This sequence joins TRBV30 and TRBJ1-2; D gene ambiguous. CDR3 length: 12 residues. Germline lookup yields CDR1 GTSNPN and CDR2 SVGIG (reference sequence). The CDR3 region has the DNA TGTGCCTGGAGTGCAGGCTTCTATGGCTACCCCTTC. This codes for CAWSAGFYGYPF.

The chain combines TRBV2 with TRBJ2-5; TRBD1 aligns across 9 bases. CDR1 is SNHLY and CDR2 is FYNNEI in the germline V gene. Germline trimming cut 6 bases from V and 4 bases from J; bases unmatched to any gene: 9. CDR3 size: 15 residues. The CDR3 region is CASRAQGAPGETQYF. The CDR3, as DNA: TGTGCCAGCAGGGCACAGGGGGCCCCAGGAGAGACCCAGTACTTC.

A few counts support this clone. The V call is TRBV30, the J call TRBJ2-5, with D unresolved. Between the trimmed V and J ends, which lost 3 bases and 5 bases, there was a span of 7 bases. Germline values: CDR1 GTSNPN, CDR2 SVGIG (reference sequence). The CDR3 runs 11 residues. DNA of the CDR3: TGTGCCTGGAGCTTAGAGGAGACCCAGTACTTC. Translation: CAWSLEETQYF. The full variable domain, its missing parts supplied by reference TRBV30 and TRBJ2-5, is SQTIHQWPATLVQPVGSPLSLECTVEGTSNPNLYWYRQAAGRGLQLLFYSVGIGQISSEVPQNLSASRPQDRQFILSSKKLLLSDSGFYLCAWSLEETQYFGPGTRLLVL.

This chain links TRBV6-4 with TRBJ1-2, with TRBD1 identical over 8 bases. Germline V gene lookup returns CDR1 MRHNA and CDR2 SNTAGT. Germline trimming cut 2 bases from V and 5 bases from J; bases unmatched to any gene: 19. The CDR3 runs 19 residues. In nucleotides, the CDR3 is TGTGCCAGCAGTGACCCTAAGGACAGGGTGGAATTAGCTGGTTATGGCTACACCTTC. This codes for CASSDPKDRVELAGYGYTF.

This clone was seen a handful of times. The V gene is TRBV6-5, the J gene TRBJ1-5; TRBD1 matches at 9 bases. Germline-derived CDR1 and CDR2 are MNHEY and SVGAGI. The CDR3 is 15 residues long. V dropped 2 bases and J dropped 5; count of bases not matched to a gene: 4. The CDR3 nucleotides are TGTGCCAGCAGTTACGGTACAGGGGGCGATCAGCCCCAGCATTTT. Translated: CASSYGTGGDQPQHF.